Below, 9 T cell receptor beta chains from the same sample are listed, as sequenced in a study of shared clonotypes between healthy human individuals. Data came from immunoSEQ multiplex PCR; TCRdb stores just in-frame clones and leaves some out. This sample yields over 2,000,000 clones, of which 80% to 95% are seen a single time; roughly 1.7% belongs to the top ten. Cells designated naive CD8 were CD45RO-negative and were positively selected for CCR7, with terminally differentiated effector memory CD45RA+ cells excluded. Specimen: naive CD8+ T cells from PBMCs. The source is a young man in good health. Some clones in this sample may be carry-over from other donors' samples.

This clone was picked up one time. The V gene is TRBV19, the J gene TRBJ2-7; 10 bases are shared with TRBD2. The CDR3 totals 17 residues. V dropped 2 bases and J dropped 3; count of bases not matched to a gene: 10. Germline lookup yields CDR1 LNHDA and CDR2 SQIVND (reference sequence). CDR3 DNA sequence: TGTGCCAGTAGTATATCGGCTAGCGGGAGAAGGGTCTACGAGCAGTACTTC. Its translation: CASSISASGRRVYEQYF.

The CDR3 DNA reads TGCGCCAGCAGTGAGTGGGGTTTTTCGTGGACCGGGGAGCTGTTTTTT. As protein: CASSEWGFSWTGELFF. The chain is built from TRBV10-2 and TRBJ2-2, with D unresolved. Germline loops: CDR1 WSHSY, CDR2 SAAADI. Trimming took off 1 base at V and 5 bases at J, with 14 bases between the two ends. The CDR3 has 16 residues.

The table lists this clone with a count of one. The chain employs TRBV27 and TRBJ2-1; 14 bases fit TRBD2. The CDR3 is made up of 17 amino acids. Germline values: CDR1 MNHEY, CDR2 SMNVEV (reference sequence). V lost 5 bases, J lost 5 bases, and 8 bases stayed unmatched. The CDR3 sequence is CASSLLGTSGSDNEQFF. CDR3 nucleotides: TGTGCCAGCAGTCTCCTAGGGACTAGCGGGAGTGACAATGAGCAGTTCTTC.

The rearrangement uses TRBV6-1 and TRBJ1-2; no definite D call. The CDR3 loop spans 13 amino acids. Trimming stripped 4 bases from V and 2 bases from J, with 8 bases between. Germline V CDR1 and CDR2: MNHNS, SASEGT. CDR3 DNA sequence: TGTGCCAGCAGTGGGGAAGTCAACTATGGCTACACCTTC. Amino acids: CASSGEVNYGYTF.

The count of this clone is one. This rearrangement joins TRBV1 to TRBJ1-5; the listed D gene, TRBD1, was not tested against the DNA. TRBV1 is described as a pseudogene. The length of the CDR3 is 16 residues. The CDR3 DNA reads as TGCACCAGCAGCCAGACTTATGAACAGGGGAATCAGCCCCAGCATTTT. Amino acids: CTSSQTYEQGNQPQHF.

The chain carries TRBV6-5 and TRBJ2-1; a possible D gene is TRBD1 (7 bases). V lost 6 bases and J 3 bases, leaving 12 bases between the germline ends. Germline CDR1 reads MNHEY; CDR2 reads SVGAGI. The CDR3 runs to 14 residues. In nucleotides, the CDR3 is TGTGCCAGCAGCTCGGGGGACAGCTACAATGAGCAGTTCTTC. Protein product: CASSSGDSYNEQFF.

V gene TRBV19 combines with J gene TRBJ2-3; D tentatively reads TRBD1 or TRBD2 (5 bases each). Trimming pared 10 bases from V and 2 bases from J, leaving 16 bases between. Per germline, CDR1 LNHDA and CDR2 SQIVND (reference sequence). The CDR3 runs to 14 residues. As DNA, the CDR3 is TGTGCCACTACCGGACGGGGCGCCACAGATACGCAGTATTTT. Amino acid sequence: CATTGRGATDTQYF.

The chain joins TRBV19 to TRBJ1-2; D is unclear. Germline V lookup: CDR1 LNHDA, CDR2 SQIVND (reference sequence). V gave up 8 bases and J gave up 7 bases, with 14 bases separating them. CDR3 size: 12 residues. CDR3 sequence: CASEGSWGGYTF. CDR3 coding DNA: TGTGCCAGTGAGGGTTCGTGGGGTGGCTACACCTTC. Full variable domain (rest looked up from reference TRBV19 and TRBJ1-2): DGGITQSPKYLFRKEGQNVTLSCEQNLNHDAMYWYRQDPGQGLRLIYYSQIVNDFQKGDIAEGYSVSREKKESFPLTVTSAQKNPTAFYLCASEGSWGGYTFGSGTRLTVV.

This chain joins TRBV11-2 and TRBJ2-3; 7 bases line up with TRBD2. This CDR3 contains 18 residues. CDR1 SGHAT and CDR2 FQNNGV come from the germline V gene. Losses at the gene ends were 3 bases for V and 0 bases for J; bases not matched to a gene: 12. CDR3 nucleotides: TGTGCCAGCAGCTTTCTGGCTAGCGGCTTCCAAAGCACAGATACGCAGTATTTT. It encodes CASSFLASGFQSTDTQYF.